The 21 T cell receptor beta chains presented below share a single source sample, sequenced in a study of T-cell memory formation after mild COVID-19. TCRdb reprocessed the 5' RACE reads via MiXCR and lists one record per CDR3 protein. The sample lists some 30,000 distinct CDR3 sequences; around 7% were seen once. The specimen was PBMCs or a T cell subset sorted from them (not recorded which). Receptors were obtained from an adult woman who had mild COVID-19 (a few samples of this study predate the infection). Cell type and time point are not known.

By sample share, this clonotype is medium-sized. The chain recombines TRBV5-1 with TRBJ1-6; D gene unclear. The CDR3 spans 17 residues. From germline, CDR1 is SGHRS and CDR2 YFSETQ. V was clipped by 0 bases and J by 0 bases, with 10 bases between them. CDR3 amino acids: CASSLEPLSSYNSPLHF. In DNA form, the CDR3 reads TGCGCCAGCAGCTTGGAACCGTTGAGCTCCTATAATTCACCCCTCCACTTT.

At least ten counts were recorded for this clonotype. The gene calls are TRBV4-3 and TRBJ2-5, with TRBD2 matching over 7 bases. J was trimmed by 5 bases and V by 4 bases; bases with no gene match: 4. This CDR3 contains 13 residues. Per germline, CDR1 LGHNA and CDR2 YSLEER. CDR3 nucleotide sequence: TGCGCCAGCAGCCGCGACGGGGGGGAGACCCAGTACTTC. Its protein is CASSRDGGETQYF.

In its sample, this clonotype was seen many times. The chain is built from TRBV4-3 and TRBJ1-1; D is unresolved. Germline CDR1 and CDR2: LGHNA and YSLEER. V shed 0 bases and J shed 1 base, with 12 bases lying between them. The CDR3 is made up of 16 amino acids. The CDR3 region has the DNA TGCGCCAGCAGCCAAGACCCCCAAGCAAAGAACACTGAAGCTTTCTTT. Its translation: CASSQDPQAKNTEAFF.

This clonotype was seen repeatedly, ten times or more. This chain links TRBV7-9 with TRBJ1-2; 7 nucleotides agree with TRBD1. Trimming cost V 5 bases and J 4 bases; bases outside gene matches: 10. Germline-derived CDR1 and CDR2 are SEHNR and FQNEAQ (reference sequence). CDR3 length: 15 amino acids. CDR3: CASSTTDRDPYGYTF. CDR3 sequence (DNA): TGTGCCAGCAGCACGACCGACAGGGACCCCTATGGCTACACCTTC.

CDR3 DNA: TGTGCCAGCAGCTTCCTGGGCCGCTACAATGAGCAGTTCTTC. It yields the protein CASSFLGRYNEQFF. V is TRBV5-6 and J is TRBJ2-1, with unresolved D. CDR1 SGHDT and CDR2 YYEEEE come from the germline V gene. The CDR3 runs 14 residues. Trimming shortened V by 2 bases and J by 3 bases, and 9 bases separated the two germline ends.

This rearrangement joins TRBV12-3 or TRBV12-4 to TRBJ2-7; D is unresolved. V lost 0 bases and J lost 7, with 7 bases in between. The CDR3 runs 12 residues. The CDR3 nucleotides read TGTGCCAGCAGTTTAGCGCTTAAAGAGCAGTACTTC. As protein: CASSLALKEQYF.

In its sample, this clonotype was seen many times. The chain couples TRBV20-1 to TRBJ2-3; D is possibly TRBD1 (6 bases). This CDR3 has 15 residues. Germline V CDR1 and CDR2: DFQATT, SNEGSKA (reference sequence). Trimming pared 0 bases from V and 2 bases from J, leaving 12 bases between. CDR3 DNA: TGCAGTGCTAGAGATCGGAGACAGGCCACAGATACGCAGTATTTT. Residues: CSARDRRQATDTQYF.

This clonotype has a count of ten or more. The chain combines TRBV19 with TRBJ1-1; the D is unclear. V dropped 5 bases and J dropped 1 base, with 8 bases sitting between them. CDR1 and CDR2 (germline): LNHDA, SQIVND (reference sequence). The CDR3 is 13 residues long. The CDR3: CASSVGRNTEAFF. Written as DNA, the CDR3 is TGTGCCAGTAGTGTCGGAAGGAACACTGAAGCTTTCTTT.

A few counts support this clonotype. The chain uses TRBV10-3 and TRBJ2-3; 11 bases line up with TRBD2. The CDR3 contains 17 residues. The V gene end was trimmed by 4 bases and the J gene end by 2 bases; junction bases not matched to a gene: 8. Germline CDR1 and CDR2: ENHRY and SYGVKD. The CDR3 coding sequence is TGTGCCATCAGTGCTCCGACTAGCGGGGAAGTCACAGATACGCAGTATTTT. This sequence encodes CAISAPTSGEVTDTQYF.

This clonotype appeared many times. The chain is built from TRBV11-2 and TRBJ2-7; 8 positions agree with TRBD1. The CDR3 is made up of 14 amino acids. The junction had 5 bases not matched to a gene; V was cut back by 4 bases and J by 3 bases. Looked up from germline, CDR1 is SGHAT and CDR2 is FQNNGV. The CDR3 spells CASSSGQGRYEQYF. The CDR3 nucleotides read TGTGCCAGCAGCTCCGGACAGGGCCGCTACGAGCAGTACTTC.

This clonotype was seen repeatedly, ten times or more. The V call is TRBV7-2, the J call TRBJ1-1; 7 nucleotides align to TRBD1. The CDR3 spans 13 residues. Losses at the gene ends were 5 bases for V and 4 bases for J; bases not matched to a gene: 4. In germline, CDR1 is SGHTA, CDR2 FQGNSA. This CDR3 is CASSRQGGTEAFF. The DNA of the CDR3 is TGTGCCAGCAGCCGTCAGGGGGGCACTGAAGCTTTCTTT.

This clonotype was picked up many times. The rearrangement uses TRBV10-3 and TRBJ1-5; tentative D call: TRBD1 (5 bases). The CDR3 contains 14 residues. V was trimmed by 4 bases and J by 3 bases, leaving 10 bases between them. Germline V CDR1 and CDR2: ENHRY, SYGVKD. The CDR3 loop is CAISGARANQPQHF. CDR3 DNA: TGTGCCATCAGTGGGGCCAGGGCCAATCAGCCCCAGCATTTT.

This clonotype occurred a few times. In DNA form, the CDR3 reads TGTGCCTGGAGTTTTGGCTCTGGGGCCAACGTCCTGACTTTC. Its translation: CAWSFGSGANVLTF. V gene TRBV30 combines with J gene TRBJ2-6; D unresolved. Looked up from germline, CDR1 is GTSNPN and CDR2 is SVGIG (reference sequence). Trimming took 2 bases from V and 0 from J, leaving 5 bases between them. The CDR3 is made up of 14 amino acids. The full variable domain, rest sourced from reference TRBV30 and TRBJ2-6, is SQTIHQWPATLVQPVGSPLSLECTVEGTSNPNLYWYRQAAGRGLQLLFYSVGIGQISSEVPQNLSASRPQDRQFILSSKKLLLSDSGFYLCAWSFGSGANVLTFGAGSRLTVL.

In its sample, this clonotype was seen many times. The chain links TRBV7-2 to TRBJ2-1; no definite D call. Germline V gene sequence: CDR1 SGHTA, CDR2 FQGNSA. CDR3 size: 16 residues. The V and J ends lost 1 base and 2 bases respectively, with 12 bases between them. As DNA, the CDR3 is TGTGCCAGCAGCTTAGGGTGGAGCACAACCTACAATGAGCAGTTCTTC. Protein: CASSLGWSTTYNEQFF.

At least ten counts were recorded for this clonotype. V and J are TRBV6-2 or TRBV6-3 and TRBJ2-2; 8 nucleotides line up with TRBD2. The J segment lost 4 bases and the V segment lost 4 bases, leaving 5 bases of the junction unmatched. The germline CDR1 and CDR2 sequences are MNHEY and SVGEGT. The CDR3 has 15 residues. The CDR3 sequence is CASSSGTRGTGELFF. The CDR3 region has the DNA TGTGCCAGCAGTTCCGGGACTAGAGGCACCGGGGAGCTGTTTTTT.

This clonotype ranks as medium-sized (0.01 to 0.1%). The rearrangement joins TRBV4-2 to TRBJ2-7, with 10 bases matching TRBD1. Trimming removed 2 bases from V and 7 bases from J; junction bases left unmatched: 11. In germline, CDR1 is LGHNA, CDR2 YNFKEQ. CDR3 length: 16 residues. The CDR3 DNA reads TGTGCCAGCAGCCAAAAGGAAGGGACAGGGGCGCATGAGCAGTACTTC. As protein: CASSQKEGTGAHEQYF.

This clonotype was recorded at least ten times. The chain couples TRBV5-4 to TRBJ2-7; possibly TRBD2 for D (6 bases). Per the germline V gene, CDR1 is SGHNT and CDR2 is YYREEE (reference sequence). There are 14 residues in the CDR3. Trimming shortened V by 2 bases and J by 6 bases, and 15 bases separated the two germline ends. The CDR3 here is CASSFGGSIREQYF. The CDR3 DNA follows: TGTGCCAGCAGCTTTGGAGGGAGCATCCGCGAGCAGTACTTC.

This clonotype has ten or more counts. This CDR3 reads CASSLGGGQTDTQYF. The CDR3 coding sequence is TGTGCCAGCAGCTTAGGAGGGGGCCAGACAGATACGCAGTATTTT. This chain joins TRBV7-7 and TRBJ2-3, with 7 bases aligning to TRBD1. Trimming cost V 1 base and J 3 bases; bases outside gene matches: 4. CDR3 length: 15 amino acids. CDR1 is SSHAT and CDR2 is FNYEAQ in the germline V gene (reference sequence).

This clonotype has a handful of counts. The chain employs TRBV20-1 and TRBJ1-4; D is unclear. The CDR3 contains 11 residues. From germline, CDR1 is DFQATT and CDR2 SNEGSKA (reference sequence). V dropped 5 bases and J dropped 10 bases, with 11 bases sitting between them. The CDR3 sequence is CSASLSVKLFF. DNA of the CDR3: TGCAGTGCTTCGTTGTCGGTAAAACTGTTTTTT.

This clonotype came up many times. This chain connects TRBV10-3 to TRBJ2-7, with D uncertain. The CDR3 runs 12 residues. Per germline, CDR1 ENHRY and CDR2 SYGVKD. The ends were cut back, 8 bases at V and 5 bases at J, with 13 bases in the middle. CDR3 in amino acids: CAIGLRPDEQYF. CDR3 nucleotides: TGTGCCATCGGCTTACGACCCGACGAGCAGTACTTC.

This clonotype was observed at least ten times. This chain uses TRBV9 with TRBJ1-2; D unclear. This CDR3 spans 15 amino acids. Germline V gene lookup returns CDR1 SGDLS and CDR2 YYNGEE. V lost 4 bases and J 3 bases, leaving 16 bases between the germline ends. The CDR3 reads CASSTLTGSDYGYTF. The DNA of the CDR3 is TGTGCCAGCAGCACACTGACTGGAAGTGACTATGGCTACACCTTC.